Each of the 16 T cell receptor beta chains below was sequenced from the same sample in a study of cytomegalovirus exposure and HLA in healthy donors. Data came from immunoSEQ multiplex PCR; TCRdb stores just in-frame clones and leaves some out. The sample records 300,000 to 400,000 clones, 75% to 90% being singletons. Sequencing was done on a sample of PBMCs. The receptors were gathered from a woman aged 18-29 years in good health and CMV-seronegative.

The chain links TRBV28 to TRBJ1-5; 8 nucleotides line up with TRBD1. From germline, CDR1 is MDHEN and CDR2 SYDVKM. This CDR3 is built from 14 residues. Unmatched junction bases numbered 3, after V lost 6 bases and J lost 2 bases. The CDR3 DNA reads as TGTGCCAGCAGGCCACAGGGGGGCAATCAGCCCCAGCATTTT. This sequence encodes CASRPQGGNQPQHF.

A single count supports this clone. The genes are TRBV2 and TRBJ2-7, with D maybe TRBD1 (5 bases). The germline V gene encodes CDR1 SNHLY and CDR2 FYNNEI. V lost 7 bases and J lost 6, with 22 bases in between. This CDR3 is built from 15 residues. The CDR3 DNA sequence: TGTGCCAGCACCACAGTGGGGCCTCGGAGTCGCGAGCAGTACTTC. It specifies CASTTVGPRSREQYF. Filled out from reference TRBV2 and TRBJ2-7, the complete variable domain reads EPEVTQTPSHQVTQMGQEVILRCVPISNHLYFYWYRQILGQKVEFLVSFYNNEISEKSEIFDDQFSVERPDGSNFTLKIRSTKLEDSAMYFCASTTVGPRSREQYFGPGTRLTVT.

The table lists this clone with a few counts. This CDR3 is CASSPDSPNQPQHF. The CDR3 bases are TGTGCCAGCAGTCCCGACAGCCCCAATCAGCCCCAGCATTTT. The J gene is TRBJ1-5, the V gene TRBV27, with D maybe TRBD1 (5 bases). This CDR3 is built from 14 residues. Germline V gene data show CDR1 as MNHEY and CDR2 as SMNVEV (reference sequence). The germline V and J ends were trimmed by 5 bases and 3 bases, with 11 bases remaining between them.

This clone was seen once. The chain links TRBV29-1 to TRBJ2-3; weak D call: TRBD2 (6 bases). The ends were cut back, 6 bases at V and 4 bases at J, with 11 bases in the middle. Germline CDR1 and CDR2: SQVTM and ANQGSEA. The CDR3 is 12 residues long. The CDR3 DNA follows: TGCAGCGTAGCGGAGGGAGCAGATACGCAGTATTTT. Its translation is CSVAEGADTQYF.

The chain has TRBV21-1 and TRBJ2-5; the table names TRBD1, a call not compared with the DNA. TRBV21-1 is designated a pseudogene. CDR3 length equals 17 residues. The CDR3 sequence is CASSKAFAKQVLETQYF. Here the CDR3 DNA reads TGTGCCAGCAGCAAAGCCTTCGCCAAACAGGTATTGGAGACCCAGTACTTC.

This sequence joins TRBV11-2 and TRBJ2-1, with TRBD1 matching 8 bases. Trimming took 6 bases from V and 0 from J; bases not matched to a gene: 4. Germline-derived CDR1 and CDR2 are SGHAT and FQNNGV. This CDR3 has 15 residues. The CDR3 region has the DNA TGTGCCAGCAGTCGACAGGGGAGCTCCTACAATGAGCAGTTCTTC. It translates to CASSRQGSSYNEQFF.

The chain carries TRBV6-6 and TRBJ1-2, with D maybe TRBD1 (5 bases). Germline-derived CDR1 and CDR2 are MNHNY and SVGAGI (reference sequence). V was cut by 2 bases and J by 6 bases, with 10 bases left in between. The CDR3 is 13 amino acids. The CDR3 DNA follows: TGTGCCAGCAGTTACGCCGGGGGGGATGGCTACACCTTC. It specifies CASSYAGGDGYTF.

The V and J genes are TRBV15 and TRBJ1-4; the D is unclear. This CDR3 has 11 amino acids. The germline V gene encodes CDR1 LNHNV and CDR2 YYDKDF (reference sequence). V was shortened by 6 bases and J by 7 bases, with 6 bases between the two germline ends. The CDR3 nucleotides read TGTGCCACCAGTGAGGGTGAAAAACTGTTTTTT. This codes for CATSEGEKLFF.

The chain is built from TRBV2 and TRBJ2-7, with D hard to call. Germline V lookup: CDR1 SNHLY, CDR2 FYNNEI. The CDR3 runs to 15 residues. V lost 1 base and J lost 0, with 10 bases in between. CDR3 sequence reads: CASSEEWAISYEQYF. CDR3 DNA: TGTGCCAGCAGTGAAGAATGGGCTATCTCCTACGAGCAGTACTTC.

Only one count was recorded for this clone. Here the CDR3 DNA reads TGTGCCAGCAGTTACGGAGCTAACTATGGCTACACCTTC. Its translation is CASSYGANYGYTF. V and J are TRBV6-5 and TRBJ1-2; D is unclear. Per germline, CDR1 MNHEY and CDR2 SVGAGI. The CDR3 has 13 residues. Trimming left V 2 bases short and J 0 bases short, with 4 bases between.

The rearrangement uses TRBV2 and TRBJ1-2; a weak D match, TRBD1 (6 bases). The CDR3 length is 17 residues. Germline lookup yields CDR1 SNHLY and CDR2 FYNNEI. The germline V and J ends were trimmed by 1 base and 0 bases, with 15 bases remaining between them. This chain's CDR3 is CASSEGGQGNPNYGYTF. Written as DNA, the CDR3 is TGTGCCAGCAGTGAAGGGGGGCAGGGAAACCCTAACTATGGCTACACCTTC.

This CDR3 reads CASSSTGGQKGYGYTF. The CDR3 DNA reads as TGTGCCAGCAGCTCAACAGGGGGCCAAAAAGGGTATGGCTACACCTTC. J is TRBJ1-2 and V is TRBV7-9, with TRBD1 matching over 9 bases. Losses at the gene ends were 4 bases for V and 5 bases for J; bases not matched to a gene: 11. Germline V gene sequence: CDR1 SEHNR, CDR2 FQNEAQ (reference sequence). The CDR3 has 16 residues.

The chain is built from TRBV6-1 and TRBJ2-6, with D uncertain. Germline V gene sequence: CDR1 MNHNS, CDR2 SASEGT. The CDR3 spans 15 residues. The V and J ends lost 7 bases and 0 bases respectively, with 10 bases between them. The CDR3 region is CASTGQSSGANVLTF. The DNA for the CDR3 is TGTGCCAGCACAGGCCAGTCCTCTGGGGCCAACGTCCTGACTTTC.

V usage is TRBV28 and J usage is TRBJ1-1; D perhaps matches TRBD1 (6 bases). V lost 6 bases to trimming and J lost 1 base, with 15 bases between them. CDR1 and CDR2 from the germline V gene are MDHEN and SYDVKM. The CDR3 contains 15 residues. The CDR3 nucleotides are TGTGCCAGCAGGGACAGCAGGGGCGCGAACACTGAAGCTTTCTTT. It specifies CASRDSRGANTEAFF.

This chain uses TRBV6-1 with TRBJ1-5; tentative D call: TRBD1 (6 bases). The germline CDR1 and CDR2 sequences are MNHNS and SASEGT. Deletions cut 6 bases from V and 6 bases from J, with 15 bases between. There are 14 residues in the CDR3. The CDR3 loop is CASRSSGGGQPQHF. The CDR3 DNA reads TGTGCCAGCAGATCTTCGGGGGGCGGTCAGCCCCAGCATTTT.

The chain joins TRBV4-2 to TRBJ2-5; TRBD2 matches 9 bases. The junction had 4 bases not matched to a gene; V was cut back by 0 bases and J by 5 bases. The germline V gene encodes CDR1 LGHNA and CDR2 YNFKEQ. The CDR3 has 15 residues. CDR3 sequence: CASSQEISGSETQYF. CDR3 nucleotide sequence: TGTGCCAGCAGCCAAGAGATTAGCGGGAGCGAGACCCAGTACTTC.